Each of the 32 T cell receptor beta chains below was sequenced from the same sample in a study of beta chain features in type 1 diabetes. Sequencing targeted expressed TCRB transcripts, as all isolated RNA had been reverse transcribed. Measured with immunoSEQ multiplex PCR; TCRdb has only the in-frame clones, and not every one. The sample includes about 150,000 clones, under 60% of them seen just once. Specimen: Tregs from blood. The receptors originated from a man aged 18-30 years in good health.

This chain joins TRBV2 and TRBJ2-7; 7 positions match TRBD1. The germline gives CDR1 SNHLY, CDR2 FYNNEI. V lost 10 bases, J lost 2 bases, and 8 bases stayed unmatched. There are 13 residues in the CDR3. The CDR3 region is CATHRGSTYEQYF. The CDR3 DNA follows: TGTGCCACCCACAGGGGCTCAACCTACGAGCAGTACTTC.

The gene calls are TRBV5-6 and TRBJ2-3; 7 nucleotides line up with TRBD2. The CDR3 totals 17 residues. Unmatched junction bases numbered 16, after V lost 6 bases and J lost 3 bases. Per the germline V gene, CDR1 is SGHDT and CDR2 is YYEEEE. This CDR3 reads CASIYQEGTILTDTQYF. CDR3 DNA: TGTGCCAGCATTTACCAAGAAGGGACTATCCTGACAGATACGCAGTATTTT.

The chain employs TRBV11-1 and TRBJ2-2; the D gene is possibly TRBD2 (5 bases). Trimming stripped 0 bases from V and 6 bases from J, with 11 bases between. This CDR3 has 15 residues. Per the germline V gene, CDR1 is SGHAT and CDR2 is FQDESV (reference sequence). The CDR3 is CASSLAALAAGELFF. The DNA of the CDR3 is TGTGCCAGCAGCTTAGCGGCGCTAGCAGCCGGGGAGCTGTTTTTT.

The chain joins TRBV18 to TRBJ2-3; 11 nucleotides agree with TRBD2. Per germline, CDR1 KGHSH and CDR2 LQKENI. The CDR3 covers 16 residues. The ends lost 2 bases at V and 2 bases at J; junction bases unmatched: 3. CDR3 DNA sequence: TGTGCCAGCTCACCAGTGACTAGCGGGACCACAGATACGCAGTATTTT. Encoded protein: CASSPVTSGTTDTQYF.

The gene calls are TRBV5-1 and TRBJ2-3; the match to TRBD2 covers 12 bases. This CDR3 is 17 amino acids long. V was clipped by 2 bases and J by 1 base; unmatched bases: 5. Germline assignment: CDR1 SGHRS and CDR2 YFSETQ. CDR3 protein: CASSFTSGGQGTDTQYF. Written as DNA, the CDR3 is TGCGCCAGCAGCTTCACTAGCGGGGGGCAGGGCACAGATACGCAGTATTTT. The whole variable domain, filled in from reference TRBV5-1 and TRBJ2-3, reads KAGVTQTPRYLIKTRGQQVTLSCSPISGHRSVSWYQQTPGQGLQFLFEYFSETQRNKGNFPGRFSGRQFSNSRSEMNVSTLELGDSALYLCASSFTSGGQGTDTQYFGPGTRLTVL.

This clone was recorded a few times. The rearrangement uses TRBV14 and TRBJ1-1, with D possibly matching TRBD1 (5 bases). The germline V gene encodes CDR1 SGHDN and CDR2 FVKESK. The CDR3 covers 13 residues. V was trimmed by 4 bases and J by 1 base, leaving 7 bases between them. The CDR3 coding sequence is TGTGCCAGCAGCCTTACAGGGAACACTGAAGCTTTCTTT. Protein sequence: CASSLTGNTEAFF.

This rearrangement joins TRBV7-3 to TRBJ1-1; no clear D. Between the trimmed V and J ends, which lost 1 base and 1 base, there was a span of 7 bases. Germline V gene sequence: CDR1 SGHTA, CDR2 FQGTGA. The CDR3 has 14 residues. CDR3 protein: CASSLSGQNTEAFF. The CDR3 bases are TGTGCCAGCAGCTTAAGCGGCCAGAACACTGAAGCTTTCTTT.

The chain recombines TRBV6-6 with TRBJ2-5; perhaps TRBD2 as D (6 bases). The CDR3 has 16 amino acids. Germline V CDR1 and CDR2: MNHNY, SVGAGI (reference sequence). With 3 bases removed from V and 7 bases from J, the gap between germline ends came to 21 bases. CDR3 nucleotide sequence: TGTGCCAGCAGTTATTCGTTACCGCAGAGGGGAGGGACCCAGTACTTC. Its translation is CASSYSLPQRGGTQYF.

This clone was seen only a few times. V is TRBV11-3 and J is TRBJ2-3, with 7 bases that match TRBD1. CDR1 is SGHNT, CDR2 YENEEA, per germline. This CDR3 has 15 residues. V shed 5 bases, J shed 4 bases, and the junction held 9 bases outside the gene matches. The CDR3 reads CASSQGSTGADTQYF. The DNA for the CDR3 is TGTGCCAGCAGCCAAGGGTCCACAGGGGCAGATACGCAGTATTTT.

The chain recombines TRBV7-3 with TRBJ1-2; no definite D call. The CDR3 extends over 13 amino acids. Germline assignment: CDR1 SGHTA and CDR2 FQGTGA. V was cut by 3 bases and J by 8 bases, with 13 bases left in between. The DNA of the CDR3 is TGTGCCAGCAGCTTCCGTTCTGAGCGCGGCTACACCTTC. This translates into CASSFRSERGYTF.

There are a few counts of this clone. The chain employs TRBV30 and TRBJ2-1, with D tentatively TRBD1 (5 bases). Germline V gives CDR1 GTSNPN, CDR2 SVGIG (reference sequence). The ends were cut back, 4 bases at V and 6 bases at J, with 25 bases in the middle. CDR3 length: 17 amino acids. CDR3 region: CAWNEFSGAGLGNEQFF. Here the CDR3 DNA reads TGTGCCTGGAATGAATTTTCTGGGGCAGGGCTCGGCAATGAGCAGTTCTTC. The whole variable domain, remainder taken from reference TRBV30 and TRBJ2-1, is SQTIHQWPATLVQPVGSPLSLECTVEGTSNPNLYWYRQAAGRGLQLLFYSVGIGQISSEVPQNLSASRPQDRQFILSSKKLLLSDSGFYLCAWNEFSGAGLGNEQFFGPGTRLTVL.

The CDR3 coding sequence is TGTGCCAGCAGTTACCCGGGACAGGGTGACTATGGCTACACCTTC. It specifies CASSYPGQGDYGYTF. The chain is built from TRBV6-6 and TRBJ1-2, with 9 bases aligning to TRBD1. This CDR3 has 15 residues. Germline assignment: CDR1 MNHNY and CDR2 SVGAGI (reference sequence). Trimming removed 2 bases from V and 3 bases from J; junction bases left unmatched: 4.

This clone was recorded only once. The chain has TRBV28 and TRBJ2-4; 14 nucleotides line up with TRBD2. CDR3 size: 19 residues. From germline, CDR1 is MDHEN and CDR2 SYDVKM. The junction had 11 bases not matched to a gene; V was cut back by 6 bases and J by 1 base. CDR3 coding DNA: TGTGCCAGCAGCCCAAGACTAGCGGGAGGGCCAAGGGCCAAAAACATTCAGTACTTC. Translated: CASSPRLAGGPRAKNIQYF.

This clone was seen only a few times. V and J are TRBV10-3 and TRBJ2-7, with 9 bases that match TRBD1. V lost 5 bases to trimming and J lost 3 bases; unmatched junction nucleotides: 5. This CDR3 spans 14 amino acids. CDR1 and CDR2 from the germline V gene are ENHRY and SYGVKD. The CDR3 DNA sequence: TGTGCCATCAGTCTCCGGGACAGGGACTACGAGCAGTACTTC. Encoded protein: CAISLRDRDYEQYF.

The V call is TRBV5-1, the J call TRBJ2-5; 11 bases map to TRBD2. This CDR3 region has 16 residues. The germline V gene encodes CDR1 SGHRS and CDR2 YFSETQ. After removal of 4 bases from V and 2 bases from J, the junction contained 7 bases not matched to a gene. CDR3 sequence: CASSILAGVGQETQYF. CDR3 sequence (DNA): TGCGCCAGCAGCATACTAGCGGGAGTGGGGCAAGAGACCCAGTACTTC.

This clone has a handful of counts. The chain's CDR3 is CASSPLGYQETQYF. Here the CDR3 DNA reads TGTGCCAGCAGCCCCCTCGGGTACCAAGAGACCCAGTACTTC. The chain employs TRBV7-3 and TRBJ2-5, with D unclear. This CDR3 spans 14 amino acids. The germline CDR1 and CDR2 sequences are SGHTA and FQGTGA. V was pared by 5 bases and J by 0 bases, with 10 bases between.

This clone was observed a single time. The chain uses TRBV28 and TRBJ2-1; 8 nucleotides match TRBD1. Germline assignment: CDR1 MDHEN and CDR2 SYDVKM. V shed 10 bases, J shed 8 bases, and the junction held 10 bases outside the gene matches. The CDR3 runs 13 residues. CDR3 coding DNA: TGTGCCACGAAAACAGGGGGTCCCCATGAGCAGTTCTTC. Its translation is CATKTGGPHEQFF.

The chain carries TRBV7-3 and TRBJ2-1; 7 bases map to TRBD1. The trim removed 6 bases at V and 7 bases at J, leaving 9 bases unmatched. CDR3 length equals 14 residues. Germline CDR1 reads SGHTA; CDR2 reads FQGTGA. CDR3 residues: CASSSPGQQNEQFF. CDR3 DNA sequence: TGTGCCAGCAGTTCCCCGGGACAGCAGAATGAGCAGTTCTTC.

This clone was observed a few times. The genes are TRBV7-2 and TRBJ2-7; 9 bases fit TRBD2. Germline lookup yields CDR1 SGHTA and CDR2 FQGNSA. The J segment lost 1 base and the V segment lost 2 bases, leaving 3 bases of the junction unmatched. This CDR3 spans 15 amino acids. CDR3 region: CASSLLAGISYEQYF. In nucleotides, the CDR3 is TGTGCCAGCAGCTTACTAGCGGGGATATCCTACGAGCAGTACTTC.

The V gene is TRBV19, the J gene TRBJ1-1; D not resolved. The V gene's germline CDR1 is LNHDA and CDR2 SQIVND (reference sequence). The V end lost 4 bases, the J end lost 2 bases, and 11 bases lay between the germline ends. The CDR3 runs 14 residues. CDR3 residues: CASSTRGRNTEAFF. CDR3 DNA sequence: TGTGCCAGTAGTACCCGAGGGAGAAACACTGAAGCTTTCTTT.

V gene TRBV9 combines with J gene TRBJ2-1; the D gene is possibly TRBD1 (6 bases). This CDR3 comprises 14 residues. V was pared by 4 bases and J by 9 bases, with 17 bases between. Germline V gene data show CDR1 as SGDLS and CDR2 as YYNGEE. Written as DNA, the CDR3 is TGTGCCAGCAGCTACATAAGTGGGGGCGGTGAGCAGTTCTTC. Residues: CASSYISGGGEQFF. Complete variable domain (other parts from reference TRBV9 and TRBJ2-1): DSGVTQTPKHLITATGQRVTLRCSPRSGDLSVYWYQQSLDQGLQFLIQYYNGEERAKGNILERFSAQQFPDLHSELNLSSLELGDSALYFCASSYISGGGEQFFGPGTRLTVL.

The chain combines TRBV5-1 with TRBJ1-1, with 8 nucleotides matching TRBD1. The trim removed 3 bases at V and 2 bases at J, leaving 3 bases unmatched. The CDR3 runs 14 residues. Germline V gives CDR1 SGHRS, CDR2 YFSETQ. Here the CDR3 DNA reads TGCGCCAGCAGCTACAGGGGGTCCAACACTGAAGCTTTCTTT. This codes for CASSYRGSNTEAFF.

This chain connects TRBV19 to TRBJ1-5; no clear D gene. The germline V gene encodes CDR1 LNHDA and CDR2 SQIVND (reference sequence). The germline V and J ends were trimmed by 5 bases and 11 bases, with 16 bases remaining between them. The CDR3 covers 13 residues. Written as DNA, the CDR3 is TGTGCCAGTAGTCCTAGTCCAGCCCCAGCCCAGCATTTT. Amino acids: CASSPSPAPAQHF.

V and J are TRBV5-6 and TRBJ1-1, with 7 bases fitting TRBD1. Unmatched junction bases numbered 5, after V lost 6 bases and J lost 0 bases. Germline CDR1 and CDR2: SGHDT and YYEEEE. CDR3 length: 14 residues. The CDR3 coding sequence is TGTGCCAGCAAGGAACAGGGGATGAACACTGAAGCTTTCTTT. Encoded protein: CASKEQGMNTEAFF.

This clone was counted a few times. V is TRBV28 and J is TRBJ2-7; D not resolved. This CDR3 is built from 14 residues. The germline V and J ends were trimmed by 7 bases and 3 bases, with 16 bases remaining between them. Per the germline V gene, CDR1 is MDHEN and CDR2 is SYDVKM. The CDR3 DNA reads as TGTGCCAGCATCGCCGTCAACAGCCTCTACGAGCAGTACTTC. It translates to CASIAVNSLYEQYF.

The rearrangement uses TRBV7-3 and TRBJ2-7, with 8 nucleotides matching TRBD2. CDR3 size: 13 residues. The germline V gene encodes CDR1 SGHTA and CDR2 FQGTGA. J gave up 7 bases and V 4 bases, and 6 bases lay outside the gene matches. The chain's CDR3 is CASSSAGESEQYF. DNA of the CDR3: TGTGCCAGCAGCTCAGCGGGAGAGAGTGAGCAGTACTTC.

The rearrangement links TRBV19 to TRBJ2-2; D ambiguous. Germline CDR1 and CDR2: LNHDA and SQIVND (reference sequence). CDR3 size: 14 residues. The V end lost 1 base, the J end lost 6 bases, and 9 bases lay between the germline ends. DNA for the CDR3: TGTGCCAGTAGTATAGCTGAGTCCGCCGGGGAGCTGTTTTTT. Its protein product is CASSIAESAGELFF.

This clone was found a few times. The chain carries TRBV5-1 and TRBJ1-1, with D possibly being TRBD1 (5 bases). CDR1 and CDR2 from the germline V gene are SGHRS and YFSETQ. CDR3 length equals 13 residues. Trimming stripped 4 bases from V and 5 bases from J, with 12 bases between. Here the CDR3 DNA reads TGCGCCAGCAGCCCCGGGGGTGTGACTGAAGCTTTCTTT. Its translation: CASSPGGVTEAFF.

V is TRBV6-1 and J is TRBJ2-3; D perhaps matches TRBD1 (5 bases). The CDR3 extends over 15 amino acids. Trimming removed 4 bases at V and 4 bases at J, with 15 bases between. From germline, CDR1 is MNHNS and CDR2 SASEGT. The CDR3 is CASSGRRGAADTQYF. Written as DNA, the CDR3 is TGTGCCAGCAGTGGCCGGCGTGGGGCCGCAGATACGCAGTATTTT.

In its sample, this clone was seen a few times. V is TRBV13 and J is TRBJ2-2, with 9 bases that match TRBD1. The CDR3 totals 16 residues. Per the germline V gene, CDR1 is PRHDT and CDR2 is FYEKMQ (reference sequence). The V gene end was trimmed by 5 bases and the J gene end by 5 bases; junction bases not matched to a gene: 9. The chain's CDR3 is CASSLDRGARTGELFF. In DNA form, the CDR3 reads TGTGCCAGCAGCCTTGACAGGGGGGCGCGAACCGGGGAGCTGTTTTTT.

The chain couples TRBV21-1 to TRBJ2-5; the D call TRBD2 from the table was never checked on the DNA. TRBV21-1 is termed a pseudogene. The CDR3 runs to 17 residues. The CDR3 DNA reads as TGTGCCAGCAGCTCCCAGGCGGAGGGGTACCACCAAGAGACCCAGTACTTC. It codes for CASSSQAEGYHQETQYF.

This clone was detected only a few times. The CDR3, as DNA: TGTGCCAGCAGTTCCGGGACAGATATTGACGAGCAGTACTTC. As protein: CASSSGTDIDEQYF. The chain employs TRBV7-9 and TRBJ2-7, with 7 bases that match TRBD1. CDR3 length: 14 residues. Germline V lookup: CDR1 SEHNR, CDR2 FQNEAQ (reference sequence). J gave up 5 bases and V 6 bases, and 10 bases lay outside the gene matches.